One and the same sample provided the 17 T cell receptor beta chains below, sequenced in a study of blood T cells in healthy people across ages. It was with a sample-barcoded 5' primer and a J-beta primer mix that a second PCR of roughly 7 to 12 cycles was run. TCRdb re-called the 5' RACE reads with MiXCR, one entry per CDR3 protein. Of more than 1,400,000 distinct CDR3 sequences detected, 42% appear once; the ten largest clones hold roughly 7.7%. The specimen sequenced was blood. These TCRs come from a woman aged 18-29 years in good health.

In this sample, this clonotype turned up a few times. The V call is TRBV20-1, the J call TRBJ2-3; D possibly corresponds to TRBD2 (7 bases). The germline gives CDR1 DFQATT, CDR2 SNEGSKA (reference sequence). The germline V and J ends were trimmed by 5 bases and 8 bases, with 26 bases remaining between them. There are 16 residues in the CDR3. CDR3 sequence reads: CSAWPLGGGGPGTQYF. In DNA form, the CDR3 reads TGCAGTGCTTGGCCCCTTGGGGGGGGGGGCCCCGGTACGCAGTATTTT.

This clonotype has only a few counts. The J gene is TRBJ2-1, the V gene TRBV29-1, with 7 bases fitting TRBD2. The CDR3 extends over 15 amino acids. Per germline, CDR1 SQVTM and CDR2 ANQGSEA. The CDR3 sequence: CSGEGRPFTDNEQFF. The CDR3 bases are TGCAGTGGGGAGGGGAGGCCCTTCACAGACAATGAGCAGTTCTTC.

V usage is TRBV29-1 and J usage is TRBJ2-3; the D gene is possibly TRBD2 (7 bases). CDR3 size: 19 residues. V shed 8 bases and J shed 0 bases, with 30 bases lying between them. Germline CDR1 SQVTM, CDR2 ANQGSEA. The CDR3 loop is CSPPRLGSRGLKSTDTQYF. CDR3 sequence (DNA): TGCAGCCCCCCCCGCCTCGGGTCGCGGGGGCTAAAAAGCACAGATACGCAGTATTTT.

The chain links TRBV5-1 to TRBJ1-4; 9 bases match TRBD1. Germline V gene lookup returns CDR1 SGHRS and CDR2 YFSETQ. This CDR3 contains 14 residues. After removal of 4 bases from V and 13 bases from J, the junction contained 11 bases not matched to a gene. The CDR3 is CASSTGQGGVRLFF. CDR3 coding DNA: TGCGCCAGCAGCACGGGACAGGGCGGCGTTCGACTGTTTTTT.

There are a few counts of this clonotype. This chain links TRBV29-1 with TRBJ1-2, with D possibly being TRBD1 (5 bases). CDR3 length: 13 residues. Per the germline V gene, CDR1 is SQVTM and CDR2 is ANQGSEA. V lost 4 bases and J 4 bases, leaving 13 bases between the germline ends. This chain's CDR3 is CSVVRDVIYGYTF. CDR3 nucleotide sequence: TGCAGCGTTGTACGGGACGTAATCTATGGCTACACCTTC.

Details on this clonotype: One end of the junction is discordant with germline, which a read error may explain. The rearrangement uses TRBV12-3 or TRBV12-4 and TRBJ2-6, with a possible D match to TRBD1 (6 bases). The CDR3 has 17 amino acids. CDR3 sequence: CASSLNTGSSGANVLAF. The CDR3 nucleotides read TGTGCCAGCAGTTTAAATACAGGGAGCTCTGGGGCCAACGTCCTGGCTTTC.

This clonotype is a singleton in its sample. V and J are TRBV7-9 and TRBJ2-5, with D perhaps matching TRBD1 (5 bases). Trimming removed 8 bases at V and 11 bases at J, with 24 bases between. The germline V gene has CDR1 SEHNR and CDR2 FQNEAQ (reference sequence). CDR3 size: 14 residues. The CDR3 loop reads CASLGALELNEQYF. The DNA of the CDR3 is TGTGCCAGCCTAGGGGCTCTTGAACTAAATGAGCAGTACTTC.

This clonotype has just a few counts. The chain is built from TRBV7-9 and TRBJ1-2, with a weak D call TRBD1 (6 bases). Germline CDR1 and CDR2: SEHNR and FQNEAQ (reference sequence). This CDR3 has 15 residues. V gave up 2 bases and J gave up 2 bases, with 12 bases separating them. CDR3 DNA: TGTGCCAGCAGCTTATACAGGGACCCCAACTATGGCTACACCTTC. Encoded protein: CASSLYRDPNYGYTF.

This chain links TRBV6-5 with TRBJ1-6, with D unresolved. CDR1 and CDR2 (germline): MNHEY, SVGAGI. V lost 2 bases and J lost 6, with 8 bases in between. The CDR3 runs to 14 residues. CDR3 bases: TGTGCCAGCAGTTACGGGCCAGCTAATTCACCCCTCCACTTT. It encodes CASSYGPANSPLHF.

The J gene is TRBJ2-5, the V gene TRBV6-1, with 8 positions matching TRBD2. V lost 5 bases and J lost 11; bases outside the gene matches: 16. Per germline, CDR1 MNHNS and CDR2 SASEGT. The CDR3 extends over 15 amino acids. CDR3 protein: CASSIPTSGSNEQYF. The DNA of the CDR3 is TGTGCCAGCAGTATACCCACTAGCGGATCCAATGAGCAGTACTTC.

The chain joins TRBV11-2 to TRBJ2-3; TRBD2 is a possible D gene (6 bases). This CDR3 is 17 amino acids long. Germline lookup yields CDR1 SGHAT and CDR2 FQNNGV. Trimming pared 5 bases from V and 3 bases from J, leaving 21 bases between. This CDR3 reads CASSAMSGTPKTDTQYF. CDR3 nucleotides: TGTGCCAGCAGCGCGATGTCCGGGACTCCAAAAACAGATACGCAGTATTTT.

This rearrangement joins TRBV5-1 to TRBJ1-4, with D possibly matching TRBD1 (5 bases). Germline CDR1 is SGHRS and CDR2 is YFSETQ. This CDR3 is built from 14 residues. V lost 0 bases and J lost 10, with 13 bases in between. The CDR3 region is CASSLGQQKGKLFF. The CDR3 DNA is TGCGCCAGCAGCTTGGGACAGCAAAAGGGAAAACTGTTTTTT.

For this clonotype: An end of the junction differs from the germline gene, which may be a read error. This chain uses TRBV20-1 with TRBJ1-1; unclear D gene. Germline CDR1 and CDR2: DFQATT and SNEGSKA (reference sequence). The CDR3 is 14 amino acids. The DNA of the CDR3 is TGCAGTGCTGGATCCCCCGGGATGAACGCTGAAGCTTTCTTT. As protein: CSAGSPGMNAEAFF.

J is TRBJ2-7 and V is TRBV4-1; no reliable D call. The length of the CDR3 is 15 residues. Germline CDR1 is MGHRA and CDR2 is YSYEKL. Between the trimmed V and J ends, which lost 0 bases and 2 bases, there was a span of 11 bases. CDR3 sequence: CASSQDVQVPYEQYF. For the CDR3, the DNA is TGCGCCAGCAGCCAAGATGTCCAGGTCCCCTACGAGCAGTACTTC.

The chain is built from TRBV2 and TRBJ2-1, with 9 bases lining up with TRBD1. The ends lost 4 bases at V and 9 bases at J; junction bases unmatched: 10. This CDR3 contains 15 residues. From germline, CDR1 is SNHLY and CDR2 FYNNEI. The CDR3 sequence: CASSAGQGRMGEQFF. The DNA of the CDR3 is TGTGCCAGCAGTGCGGGACAGGGTCGGATGGGTGAGCAGTTCTTC.

The chain employs TRBV28 and TRBJ2-1; TRBD2 aligns across 11 bases. Germline V CDR1 and CDR2: MDHEN, SYDVKM. With 7 bases clipped from V and 5 bases from J, the junction kept 10 bases outside the gene matches. CDR3 length: 16 residues. Written as DNA, the CDR3 is TGTGCCAGCACCGAAAGACTAGCGGGGACGAACAATGAGCAGTTCTTC. Protein sequence: CASTERLAGTNNEQFF. Full variable domain (rest looked up from reference TRBV28 and TRBJ2-1): DVKVTQSSRYLVKRTGEKVFLECVQDMDHENMFWYRQDPGLGLRLIYFSYDVKMKEKGDIPEGYSVSREKKERFSLILESASTNQTSMYLCASTERLAGTNNEQFFGPGTRLTVL.

This clonotype has only a few counts. The rearrangement uses TRBV28 and TRBJ2-7; D gene unclear. CDR1 is MDHEN, CDR2 SYDVKM, per germline. V lost 3 bases and J lost 5, with 5 bases in between. The CDR3 length is 11 residues. Here the CDR3 reads CASSFWDEQYF. DNA for the CDR3: TGTGCCAGCAGTTTCTGGGACGAGCAGTACTTC.